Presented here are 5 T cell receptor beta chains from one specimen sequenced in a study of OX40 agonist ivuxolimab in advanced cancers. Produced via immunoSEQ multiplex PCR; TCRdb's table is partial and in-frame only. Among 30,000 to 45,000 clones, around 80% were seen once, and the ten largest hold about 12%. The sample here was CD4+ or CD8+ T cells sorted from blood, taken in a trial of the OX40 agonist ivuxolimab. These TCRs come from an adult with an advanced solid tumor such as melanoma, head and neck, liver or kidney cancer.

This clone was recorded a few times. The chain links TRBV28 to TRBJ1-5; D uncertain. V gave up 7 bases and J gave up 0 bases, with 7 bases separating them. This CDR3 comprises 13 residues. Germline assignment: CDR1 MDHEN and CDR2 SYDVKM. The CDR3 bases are TGTGCCAGCAAGGCGCCTAGCAATCAGCCCCAGCATTTT. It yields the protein CASKAPSNQPQHF. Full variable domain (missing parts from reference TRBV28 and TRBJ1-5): DVKVTQSSRYLVKRTGEKVFLECVQDMDHENMFWYRQDPGLGLRLIYFSYDVKMKEKGDIPEGYSVSREKKERFSLILESASTNQTSMYLCASKAPSNQPQHFGDGTRLSIL.

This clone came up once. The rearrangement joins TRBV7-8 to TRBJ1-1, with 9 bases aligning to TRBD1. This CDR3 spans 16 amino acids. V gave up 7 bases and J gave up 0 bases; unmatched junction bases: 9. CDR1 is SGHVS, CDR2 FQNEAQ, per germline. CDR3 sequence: CASNVPGQGVNTEAFF. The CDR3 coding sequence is TGTGCCAGCAACGTCCCGGGACAGGGAGTGAACACTGAAGCTTTCTTT.

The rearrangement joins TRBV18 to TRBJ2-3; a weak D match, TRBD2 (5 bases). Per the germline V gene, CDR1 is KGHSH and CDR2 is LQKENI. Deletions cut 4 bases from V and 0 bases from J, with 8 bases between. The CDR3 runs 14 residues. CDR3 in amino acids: CASSLGSSTDTQYF. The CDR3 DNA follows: TGTGCCAGCTCACTGGGGAGCAGCACAGATACGCAGTATTTT.

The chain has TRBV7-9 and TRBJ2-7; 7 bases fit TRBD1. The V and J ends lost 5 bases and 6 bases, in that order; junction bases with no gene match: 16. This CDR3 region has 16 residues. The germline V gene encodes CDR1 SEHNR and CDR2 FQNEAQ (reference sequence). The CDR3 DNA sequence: TGTGCCAGCAGCGTTAGTACCCGGACAGGATTAATCGAGCAGTACTTC. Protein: CASSVSTRTGLIEQYF.

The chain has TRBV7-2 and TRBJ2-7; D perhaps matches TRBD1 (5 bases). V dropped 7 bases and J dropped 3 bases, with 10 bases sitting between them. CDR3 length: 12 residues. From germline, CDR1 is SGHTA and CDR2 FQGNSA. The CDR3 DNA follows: TGTGCCAGCAAGGGCAGGGACTACGAGCAGTACTTC. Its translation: CASKGRDYEQYF.